These 4 T cell receptor beta chains share one sample of origin, sequenced in a study of human T cells and chemical hapten exposure. The time point: patch test 1, 2 weeks after DPC sensitization. As to treatment: therapeutic diphenylcyclopropenone sensitization with weekly scalp DPC. TCRdb passed the RACE reads through MiXCR, listing each CDR3 protein once. The table shows 180,000 or so distinct CDR3 sequences, with about 14% occurring only once. The sequencing here drew on whole blood, taken in connection with sensitization to the hapten diphenylcyclopropenone (DPC). The receptors were sampled from a woman in her thirties with alopecia areata. Some clones in this sample may be carry-over from other donors' samples.

This clonotype rates as medium-sized. The rearrangement joins TRBV29-1 to TRBJ2-7; 10 nucleotides line up with TRBD1. The V segment lost 7 bases and the J segment 6 bases; nucleotides outside the gene matches: 9. The CDR3 totals 13 residues. Germline assignment: CDR1 SQVTM and CDR2 ANQGSEA. The CDR3 DNA sequence: TGCAGCGCCCAAGGGACAGGGGCTGGCGAGCAGTACTTC. Encoded protein: CSAQGTGAGEQYF.

This clonotype has at least ten counts. The chain is built from TRBV5-1 and TRBJ1-3, with D possibly matching TRBD1 (6 bases). The CDR3 is 14 amino acids. The germline gives CDR1 SGHRS, CDR2 YFSETQ. Deletions cut 4 bases from V and 1 base from J, with 9 bases between. This CDR3 reads CASSRTASGNTIYF. Here the CDR3 DNA reads TGCGCCAGCAGCCGGACAGCGTCTGGAAACACCATATATTTT. The entire variable domain, with the rest obtained from reference TRBV5-1 and TRBJ1-3, is as follows: KAGVTQTPRYLIKTRGQQVTLSCSPISGHRSVSWYQQTPGQGLQFLFEYFSETQRNKGNFPGRFSGRQFSNSRSEMNVSTLELGDSALYLCASSRTASGNTIYFGEGSWLTVV.

This clonotype has only a few counts. CDR3: CASSLDPGQQPQHF. CDR3 DNA sequence: TGTGCCAGCAGTCTGGACCCGGGCCAACAGCCCCAGCATTTT. The rearrangement uses TRBV6-1 and TRBJ1-5; the D is unclear. Germline V lookup: CDR1 MNHNS, CDR2 SASEGT. This CDR3 is built from 14 residues. With 5 bases removed from V and 7 bases from J, the gap between germline ends came to 15 bases.

This clonotype was seen repeatedly, ten times or more. The chain joins TRBV28 to TRBJ2-1; 8 bases are shared with TRBD2. The CDR3 length is 16 residues. Germline trimming cut 5 bases from V and 4 bases from J; bases unmatched to any gene: 10. Germline V gives CDR1 MDHEN, CDR2 SYDVKM. The CDR3 nucleotides are TGTGCCAGCAGTCCCGGAGCGGGAGAGTGGTACAATGAGCAGTTCTTC. This encodes CASSPGAGEWYNEQFF.